These T cell receptor beta chains were read from a single sample in a study of cytomegalovirus exposure and HLA in healthy donors. Data came from immunoSEQ multiplex PCR; TCRdb stores just in-frame clones and leaves some out. The data hold around 20,000 clones, with about 74% observed a single time. The sequenced material came from PBMCs. The receptor source for this set is a man between 18 and 35 years old in good health and CMV-seronegative. Both conserved end residues are part of each CDR3. D genes are given only for firm matches. A row's size may be missing; if present it is once, few, many or a size class.

V,D,size,J,DNA,CDR3
TRBV5-4,.,.,TRBJ1-1,TGTGCCAGCAGCTTGAGTGGGATTGGCAGGGTGAACACTGAAGCTTTCTTT,CASSLSGIGRVNTEAFF
TRBV9,.,.,TRBJ2-3,TGTGCCAGCAGCAGGGAGGATACGCAGTATTTT,CASSREDTQYF
TRBV30,.,.,TRBJ1-1,TGTGCCTGGAGTGTACGGGGGAACACTGAAGCTTTCTTT,CAWSVRGNTEAFF
TRBV29-1,TRBD2,.,TRBJ2-7,TGCAGCGTCGGGGGGTCGGCCAACTACGAGCAGTACTTC,CSVGGSANYEQYF
TRBV29-1,.,.,TRBJ1-2,TGCAGCGCCGGGGGGCAGGGGCACCTATCTGGCTACACCTTC,CSAGGQGHLSGYTF
TRBV30,TRBD1,.,TRBJ1-6,TGTGCCTGGAGGGACAGGGGAAATTCACCCCTCCACTTT,CAWRDRGNSPLHF
TRBV30,.,.,TRBJ1-1,TGTGCCTGGAGTGAACTTCTTCGGAACACTGAAGCTTTCTTT,CAWSELLRNTEAFF
TRBV30,.,.,TRBJ1-5,TGTGCCTGGAGTGTAATGGGGAGAGGACAGCCCCAGCATTTT,CAWSVMGRGQPQHF
TRBV7-9,.,.,TRBJ1-1,TGTGCCAGCAGCTTAGTAGAGAACACTGAAGCTTTCTTT,CASSLVENTEAFF
TRBV30,TRBD1,once,TRBJ1-2,TGTGCCTGGAGTCGGACAGGGACCATGGACTACACCTTC,CAWSRTGTMDYTF
TRBV12-5,.,.,TRBJ1-1,TGTGCTAGTGGTGAGTGGGGAGAGTCGGAAGCTTTCTTT,CASGEWGESEAFF
TRBV2,TRBD1,.,TRBJ1-1,TGTGCCAGCAGTCCACGGACAGGGGCCACTGAAGCTTTCTTT,CASSPRTGATEAFF
TRBV6-5,TRBD2,few,TRBJ2-1,TGTGCCAGCATGGTAGCGGGATACAATGAGCAGTTCTTC,CASMVAGYNEQFF